The 13 T cell receptor beta chains below all came from one sample that was sequenced in a study of blood T cell repertoires in COVID-19. The method was immunoSEQ multiplex PCR; TCRdb's version includes in-frame clones alone and lacks a portion of them. The sample shows roughly 220,000 clones, 85% to 90% of them seen only once. Sequences were obtained from peripheral blood. The receptors were gathered from an elderly man with acute or convalescent COVID-19.

The genes are TRBV3-1 (or the pseudogene TRBV3-2) and TRBJ1-5; D unresolved. Looked up from germline, CDR1 is LGHDT and CDR2 is YNNKEL (reference sequence). Trimming took off 0 bases at V and 7 bases at J, with 7 bases between the two ends. The CDR3 consists of 13 residues. CDR3 sequence reads: CASSQDPRQPQHF. The CDR3 DNA follows: TGTGCCAGCAGCCAAGATCCTCGGCAGCCCCAGCATTTT.

This chain's CDR3 is CASSVSAGGAETQYF. CDR3 nucleotide sequence: TGCGCCAGCAGTGTGTCAGCGGGAGGTGCAGAGACCCAGTACTTC. The chain has TRBV10-1 and TRBJ2-5; 9 bases line up with TRBD2. After removal of 4 bases from V and 4 bases from J, the junction contained 7 bases not matched to a gene. This CDR3 region has 15 residues. Germline CDR1 and CDR2: WNHNN and SYGVQD (reference sequence).

The table lists this clone with a few counts. This rearrangement joins TRBV6-5 to TRBJ2-2; D is ambiguous. The CDR3 contains 15 residues. Germline V lookup: CDR1 MNHEY, CDR2 SVGAGI. With 6 bases removed from V and 7 bases from J, the gap between germline ends came to 18 bases. CDR3 bases: TGTGCCAGCAGGCGGAGCACTCATCCGGGCGGGGAGCTGTTTTTT. Amino acids: CASRRSTHPGGELFF.

The gene calls are TRBV2 and TRBJ2-1; TRBD2 matches at 11 bases. The CDR3 has 15 residues. V lost 6 bases and J lost 6; bases outside the gene matches: 7. The germline V gene has CDR1 SNHLY and CDR2 FYNNEI. As DNA, the CDR3 is TGTGCCAGCAGAGGAACTAGCGGGAGCCCCAATGAGCAGTTCTTC. Translation: CASRGTSGSPNEQFF.

The chain recombines TRBV7-9 with TRBJ2-2; tentative D call: TRBD2 (5 bases). Germline lookup yields CDR1 SEHNR and CDR2 FQNEAQ (reference sequence). The CDR3 consists of 15 residues. V gave up 3 bases and J gave up 4 bases, with 12 bases separating them. This chain's CDR3 is CASSFVRAGTGELFF. The CDR3 nucleotides are TGTGCCAGCAGCTTCGTAAGGGCGGGCACCGGGGAGCTGTTTTTT.

The CDR3 loop reads CASSIQASTDTQYF. The CDR3, as DNA: TGTGCCAGTAGTATACAGGCCAGCACAGATACGCAGTATTTT. The J gene is TRBJ2-3, the V gene TRBV19; D not certain. The CDR3 consists of 14 residues. Germline CDR1 LNHDA, CDR2 SQIVND (reference sequence). The V end was cut by 2 bases, the J end by 0 bases, with 6 bases between.

This clone was picked up a small number of times. The rearrangement uses TRBV4-2 and TRBJ1-1; tentative D call: TRBD1 (6 bases). This CDR3 region has 14 residues. Trimming took 4 bases from V and 3 from J, leaving 12 bases between them. Germline CDR1 and CDR2: LGHNA and YNFKEQ. The DNA of the CDR3 is TGTGCCAGCAGCCGCAAACAGGGTGACACTGAAGCTTTCTTT. Protein sequence: CASSRKQGDTEAFF.

The rearrangement links TRBV28 to TRBJ2-3; D is undetermined. Germline V gives CDR1 MDHEN, CDR2 SYDVKM. Trimming left V 8 bases short and J 0 bases short, with 15 bases between. The CDR3 is 15 residues long. The chain's CDR3 is CASATRLTSTDTQYF. The CDR3 bases are TGTGCCAGCGCTACGAGGCTTACTAGCACAGATACGCAGTATTTT. Combining the CDR3 with reference TRBV28 and TRBJ2-3 gives the whole variable domain DVKVTQSSRYLVKRTGEKVFLECVQDMDHENMFWYRQDPGLGLRLIYFSYDVKMKEKGDIPEGYSVSREKKERFSLILESASTNQTSMYLCASATRLTSTDTQYFGPGTRLTVL.

The chain employs TRBV30 and TRBJ1-1; D is ambiguous. Trimming shortened V by 2 bases and J by 1 base, and 8 bases separated the two germline ends. This CDR3 has 13 amino acids. Germline V lookup: CDR1 GTSNPN, CDR2 SVGIG (reference sequence). The DNA of the CDR3 is TGTGCCTGGAGTAATAGTGCGAACACTGAAGCTTTCTTT. This sequence encodes CAWSNSANTEAFF. The entire variable domain, with the rest obtained from reference TRBV30 and TRBJ1-1, is as follows: SQTIHQWPATLVQPVGSPLSLECTVEGTSNPNLYWYRQAAGRGLQLLFYSVGIGQISSEVPQNLSASRPQDRQFILSSKKLLLSDSGFYLCAWSNSANTEAFFGQGTRLTVV.

The genes are TRBV11-2 and TRBJ2-1; no clear D. The V gene lost 2 bases and the J gene lost 8 bases, with 16 bases spanning the gap. Looked up from germline, CDR1 is SGHAT and CDR2 is FQNNGV. The CDR3 is 15 amino acids. CDR3 residues: CASSLLVESSHEQFF. In nucleotides, the CDR3 is TGTGCCAGCAGCTTATTAGTTGAGAGTAGTCATGAGCAGTTCTTC.

This chain connects TRBV10-3 to TRBJ2-1, with D maybe TRBD1 (8 bases). The V end was cut by 10 bases, the J end by 5 bases, with 15 bases between. Germline V gene data show CDR1 as ENHRY and CDR2 as SYGVKD. The CDR3 contains 13 residues. This CDR3 reads CANGQGGDNEQFF. The CDR3 nucleotides are TGTGCCAACGGACAGGGAGGGGACAATGAGCAGTTCTTC.

The chain is built from TRBV7-9 and TRBJ2-5; 9 positions agree with TRBD1. The CDR3 loop spans 15 amino acids. The V gene end was trimmed by 3 bases and the J gene end by 5 bases; junction bases not matched to a gene: 7. Germline V gene lookup returns CDR1 SEHNR and CDR2 FQNEAQ (reference sequence). The CDR3 loop reads CASSFIIQGAETQYF. The CDR3 nucleotides are TGTGCCAGCAGCTTCATAATACAGGGGGCTGAGACCCAGTACTTC. Complete variable domain (other parts from reference TRBV7-9 and TRBJ2-5): DTGVSQNPRHKITKRGQNVTFRCDPISEHNRLYWYRQTLGQGPEFLTYFQNEAQLEKSRLLSDRFSAERPKGSFSTLEIQRTEQGDSAMYLCASSFIIQGAETQYFGPGTRLLVL.

The V call is TRBV9, the J call TRBJ2-5; D remains unclear. Deletions cut 0 bases from V and 2 bases from J, with 5 bases between. Germline V gives CDR1 SGDLS, CDR2 YYNGEE. This CDR3 contains 13 residues. DNA for the CDR3: TGTGCCAGCAGCGTAGCCAGTCAAGAGACCCAGTACTTC. As protein: CASSVASQETQYF.